This TCR beta chain was identified in a study of blood T cell repertoires in COVID-19. About the study: Italy, Spain and the United States were the sources of the convalescent and acute COVID-19 samples. Sources were T cells, B-cell-depleted T cells, or PBMCs; the material itself was cDNA or gDNA.

Unmatched junction bases numbered 6, after V lost 7 bases and J lost 0 bases. Germline lookup yields CDR1 LNHDA and CDR2 SQIVND (reference sequence). The CDR3 length is 16 residues. Methods used by the authors: Reference gene primer amplification yielded estimated nucleated cell counts. Generated by immunoSEQ multiplex PCR, the TCRdb table keeps only in-frame clones and is missing some. Clonal size and the V and J genes are those of that table, whereas D and trimming came from the DNA. Of 150,000 to 190,000 clones listed, about four fifths are singletons. The rearrangement joins TRBV19 to TRBJ2-6, with 7 bases that match TRBD1. This receptor was taken from a woman aged 80 or over with acute or convalescent COVID-19. The source material was peripheral blood. Here the CDR3 DNA reads TGTGCCAGTAAGTCCGGGGACAGCTCTGGGGCCAACGTCCTGACTTTC. It specifies CASKSGDSSGANVLTF.